This TCR beta chain emerged from a study of CD8 T cells in ankylosing spondylitis. The study, taken as a whole, reports: According to the report, clones linked to the disease were significantly enriched in matched synovial fluid samples taken from ankylosing spondylitis patients. A TCR beta motif of roughly 8 highly homologous variants appeared characteristic of ankylosing spondylitis blood.

Making the TCR beta libraries involved quantitative 5'-RACE with molecular barcodes. TCRdb analysed the 5' RACE reads with MiXCR anew, one entry per CDR3 protein. The data contain roughly 250,000 distinct CDR3 sequences, 10% of them singletons. This clonotype occurred many times. What it binds is not known. Input material: blood, either unsorted or a sorted T cell fraction (not recorded which). This sequence was found in a male donor with ankylosing spondylitis or in good health (not recorded which).

The DNA for the CDR3 is TGTGCCAGCGACGGGACGGCGGCGAACACCGGGGAGCTGTTTTTT. It specifies CASDGTAANTGELFF. This chain joins TRBV9 and TRBJ2-2, with D perhaps TRBD1 or TRBD2 (5 bases each). Germline V CDR1 and CDR2: SGDLS, YYNGEE. V was pared by 7 bases and J by 0 bases, with 13 bases between. This CDR3 spans 15 amino acids.